This T cell receptor beta chain appears in the sequencing data of a study of radiation and T cells in renal cell carcinoma. The time point here: blood 2 weeks post-SBRT. Stated treatment: 15 Gy SBRT to primary tumor, nephrectomy 4 weeks later. Looked up from germline, CDR1 is MNHEY and CDR2 is SVGAGI. Trimming took off 6 bases at V and 0 bases at J, with 11 bases between the two ends. This CDR3 has 14 amino acids. This clone was recorded only once. Assay used: immunoSEQ multiplex PCR; TCRdb lists only in-frame clones, some missing. The table records approximately 49,000 clones, 75% to 85% of them present only once.

This clonotype was obtained from a woman aged 70-85 years with renal cell carcinoma. V and J are TRBV6-5 and TRBJ1-2; D is undetermined. Sample: blood, taken from a patient whose treatment included radiotherapy and nephrectomy. CDR3 region: CASSPSWANYGYTF. The CDR3 region has the DNA TGTGCCAGCAGCCCTTCCTGGGCTAACTATGGCTACACCTTC.